One sample yielded the 32 T cell receptor beta chains listed below, sequenced in a study of vaccination effects on CD4 cells after COVID-19. Subsequent to a culture period of under 11 days, CD4+ T cells were isolated. SARS-CoV-2 infected the person between March and December 2020, as confirmed by PCR. Participants got two doses of BNT162b2 or mRNA-1273 vaccine. This table comes from immunoSEQ multiplex PCR, and its TCRdb copy is limited to in-frame clones, with some not included. The sample lists about 44,000 clones; about 80% were seen once. Their target antigens are unknown. The starting material was CD4+ T cells from PBMCs cultured without peptide, obtained after COVID-19 vaccination. The receptor set was obtained from a human donor who had a prior SARS-CoV-2 infection.

The rearrangement joins TRBV18 to TRBJ2-7; D call uncertain. This CDR3 region has 13 residues. Looked up from germline, CDR1 is KGHSH and CDR2 is LQKENI. Trimming stripped 2 bases from V and 4 bases from J, with 9 bases between. CDR3 in DNA: TGTGCCAGCTCACCAACAGCCCCTTACGAGCAGTACTTC. This translates into CASSPTAPYEQYF.

This clone has a handful of counts. The rearrangement joins TRBV13 to TRBJ2-7, with a weak D call TRBD1 (6 bases). V lost 7 bases, J lost 4 bases, and 17 bases lay in between. This CDR3 contains 14 residues. Germline V CDR1 and CDR2: PRHDT, FYEKMQ (reference sequence). The CDR3 protein is CASTRMGAGYEQYF. The CDR3 nucleotides read TGTGCCAGCACCCGTATGGGGGCTGGATACGAGCAGTACTTC.

The sample holds a few counts of this clone. This chain joins TRBV15 and TRBJ2-7, with D possibly being TRBD1 (6 bases). The germline V and J ends were trimmed by 4 bases and 3 bases, with 19 bases remaining between them. The CDR3 covers 16 residues. Germline V gene lookup returns CDR1 LNHNV and CDR2 YYDKDF (reference sequence). CDR3 nucleotides: TGTGCCACCAGCATCCCTAGGACAGCTGACATCTACGAGCAGTACTTC. It specifies CATSIPRTADIYEQYF.

The rearrangement links TRBV5-1 to TRBJ2-5; D unclear. Germline values: CDR1 SGHRS, CDR2 YFSETQ. The CDR3 extends over 14 amino acids. Between the trimmed V and J ends, which lost 0 bases and 5 bases, there was a span of 11 bases. CDR3 sequence (DNA): TGCGCCAGCAGCTTGGGACATCCGGCGGAGACCCAGTACTTC. The encoded protein is CASSLGHPAETQYF.

This chain connects TRBV19 to TRBJ2-6; D is unclear. Trimming cost V 1 base and J 0 bases, with 4 bases left between them. The CDR3 consists of 15 residues. The germline V gene has CDR1 LNHDA and CDR2 SQIVND (reference sequence). The CDR3, as DNA: TGTGCCAGTAGTATAGTCCCCTCTGGGGCCAACGTCCTGACTTTC. This sequence encodes CASSIVPSGANVLTF.

This clone was recorded only once. The V and J genes are TRBV6-5 and TRBJ1-2, with a tentative D call TRBD1 (6 bases). The V gene lost 6 bases and the J gene lost 8 bases, with 13 bases spanning the gap. The CDR3 is 12 amino acids. CDR1 MNHEY and CDR2 SVGAGI come from the germline V gene. CDR3: CASRTGLRGYTF. In DNA, the CDR3 is TGTGCCAGCAGGACAGGTTTGAGAGGCTACACCTTC.

This chain joins TRBV5-8 and TRBJ1-1, with 8 nucleotides matching TRBD1. Germline trimming cut 3 bases from V and 1 base from J; bases unmatched to any gene: 5. Per the germline V gene, CDR1 is SGHTS and CDR2 is YDEGEE. The CDR3 spans 15 residues. The CDR3 DNA follows: TGTGCCAGCAGCTCCCCGGACAGGGCGAACACTGAAGCTTTCTTT. Translating gives CASSSPDRANTEAFF.

The CDR3 nucleotides read TGTGCCAGCAGCCTGGCCGGGACACGGTCTTCTGAAGCTTTCTTT. It yields the protein CASSLAGTRSSEAFF. This chain links TRBV11-1 with TRBJ1-1; possible D gene TRBD1, 6 bases. This CDR3 region has 15 residues. Germline assignment: CDR1 SGHAT and CDR2 FQDESV (reference sequence). V shed 5 bases and J shed 6 bases, with 19 bases lying between them. Full variable domain (remainder filled in from reference TRBV11-1 and TRBJ1-1): EAEVAQSPRYKITEKSQAVAFWCDPISGHATLYWYRQILGQGPELLVQFQDESVVDDSQLPKDRFSAERLKGVDSTLKIQPAELGDSAMYLCASSLAGTRSSEAFFGQGTRLTVV.

This clone was seen a few times. This chain connects TRBV5-6 to TRBJ1-1; the D is unclear. The V gene lost 1 base and the J gene lost 3 bases, with 10 bases spanning the gap. The CDR3 is made up of 14 amino acids. CDR1 is SGHDT and CDR2 is YYEEEE in the germline V gene. For the CDR3, the DNA is TGTGCCAGCAGCTTGCTGTGGGGAGACACTGAAGCTTTCTTT. Its translation is CASSLLWGDTEAFF.

V and J are TRBV7-8 and TRBJ2-3; D uncertain. CDR3 length: 13 residues. V was clipped by 0 bases and J by 7 bases, with 8 bases between them. Looked up from germline, CDR1 is SGHVS and CDR2 is FQNEAQ. The CDR3 sequence is CASSLAFTYTQYF. The CDR3 DNA reads TGTGCCAGCAGCTTAGCGTTCACTTATACGCAGTATTTT.

The J gene is TRBJ1-6, the V gene TRBV5-1, with 7 bases fitting TRBD1. The CDR3 runs to 17 residues. CDR1 is SGHRS, CDR2 YFSETQ, per germline. Trimming at V came to 2 bases and at J to 3 bases, leaving 8 bases not matched to a gene. CDR3 loop: CASSFAGDSHYNSPLHF. The CDR3 region has the DNA TGCGCCAGCAGCTTCGCAGGGGACAGTCACTATAATTCACCCCTCCACTTT.

The V and J genes are TRBV3-1 (or the pseudogene TRBV3-2) and TRBJ1-1, with a tentative D call TRBD1 (5 bases). From germline, CDR1 is LGHDT and CDR2 YNNKEL (reference sequence). CDR3 size: 13 residues. V lost 5 bases and J lost 8, with 15 bases in between. This CDR3 is CASSINWGSEAFF. CDR3 nucleotide sequence: TGTGCCAGCAGCATAAACTGGGGGTCGGAAGCTTTCTTT.

The chain has TRBV14 and TRBJ1-3; tentative D call: TRBD1 (6 bases). This CDR3 contains 15 residues. With 0 bases removed from V and 2 bases from J, the gap between germline ends came to 8 bases. CDR1 and CDR2 (germline): SGHDN, FVKESK. CDR3 sequence: CASSQDRGTGNTIYF. In nucleotides, the CDR3 is TGTGCCAGCAGCCAAGACAGGGGCACTGGAAACACCATATATTTT.

The chain recombines TRBV10-3 with TRBJ2-7; 8 bases align to TRBD1. V shed 3 bases and J 2 bases; nucleotides not matched to a gene: 6. The CDR3 length is 15 residues. Germline loops: CDR1 ENHRY, CDR2 SYGVKD. This CDR3 is CAISESTGETYEQYF. The CDR3 coding sequence is TGTGCCATCAGTGAATCGACAGGGGAGACCTACGAGCAGTACTTC.

The chain is built from TRBV3-1 (or the pseudogene TRBV3-2) and TRBJ2-1; TRBD2 aligns across 11 bases. This CDR3 has 19 amino acids. The J segment lost 0 bases and the V segment lost 1 base, leaving 8 bases of the junction unmatched. CDR1 LGHDT and CDR2 YNNKEL come from the germline V gene (reference sequence). The DNA of the CDR3 is TGTGCCAGCAGCCAAGCGGGACTAGCGGTCGGGAGCTCCTACAATGAGCAGTTCTTC. As protein: CASSQAGLAVGSSYNEQFF.

The chain combines TRBV4-3 with TRBJ1-2; D is possibly TRBD1 (5 bases). V shed 0 bases and J shed 4 bases, with 12 bases lying between them. The CDR3 loop spans 15 amino acids. Germline V lookup: CDR1 LGHNA, CDR2 YSLEER. This CDR3 is CASSQEVQGIYGYTF. CDR3 bases: TGCGCCAGCAGCCAAGAGGTTCAGGGTATCTATGGCTACACCTTC.

The CDR3 coding sequence is TGTGCCAGCAGTTTCCTCCCGCGGACAAGGAACACTGAAGCTTTCTTT. It yields the protein CASSFLPRTRNTEAFF. The gene calls are TRBV6-2 or TRBV6-3 and TRBJ1-1; tentative D call: TRBD1 (5 bases). CDR1 and CDR2 (germline): MNHEY, SVGEGT. CDR3 length: 16 residues. The germline V and J ends were trimmed by 4 bases and 1 base, with 16 bases remaining between them.

This clone was detected a few times. This chain connects TRBV7-2 to TRBJ2-2; D is perhaps TRBD2 (5 bases). Trimming stripped 3 bases from V and 6 bases from J, with 8 bases between. From germline, CDR1 is SGHTA and CDR2 FQGNSA. The length of the CDR3 is 13 residues. The CDR3 spells CASSLASSGELFF. The CDR3 region has the DNA TGTGCCAGCAGCTTGGCTAGCTCCGGGGAGCTGTTTTTT.

This chain uses TRBV4-1 with TRBJ1-4; D is possibly TRBD1 (6 bases). Germline CDR1 and CDR2: MGHRA and YSYEKL. The CDR3 has 15 amino acids. Deletions cut 5 bases from V and 7 bases from J, with 17 bases between. CDR3 DNA sequence: TGCGCCAGCAGCTACCTAGGGGGTCTAGGTGAAAAACTGTTTTTT. Protein: CASSYLGGLGEKLFF.

The gene calls are TRBV2 and TRBJ1-1, with no clear D. CDR3 length: 13 amino acids. CDR1 and CDR2 (germline): SNHLY, FYNNEI. V dropped 5 bases and J dropped 0 bases, with 7 bases sitting between them. The CDR3 loop is CASSLYMNTEAFF. In nucleotides, the CDR3 is TGTGCCAGCAGTCTTTACATGAACACTGAAGCTTTCTTT.

This sequence joins TRBV7-2 and TRBJ1-2; D possibly corresponds to TRBD1 (6 bases). Germline lookup yields CDR1 SGHTA and CDR2 FQGNSA. The CDR3 covers 12 residues. V lost 3 bases, J lost 4 bases, and 6 bases lay in between. The CDR3 loop reads CASSLDSYGYTF. Written as DNA, the CDR3 is TGTGCCAGCAGCTTGGACAGCTATGGCTACACCTTC.

J is TRBJ2-1 and V is TRBV4-3; D gene unclear. Trimming took off 0 bases at V and 12 bases at J, with 15 bases between the two ends. The CDR3 extends over 14 amino acids. Germline values: CDR1 LGHNA, CDR2 YSLEER. In nucleotides, the CDR3 is TGCGCCAGCAGCCAAGAGAGGCGTTTAGGTGGGCAGTTCTTC. Its translation is CASSQERRLGGQFF.

This clone was seen a few times. The V and J genes are TRBV5-6 and TRBJ2-1; 7 nucleotides match TRBD1. Germline V gene data show CDR1 as SGHDT and CDR2 as YYEEEE. CDR3 length equals 16 residues. The J segment lost 3 bases and the V segment lost 2 bases, leaving 8 bases of the junction unmatched. CDR3: CASSLTGASLYNEQFF. Written as DNA, the CDR3 is TGTGCCAGCAGCTTAACAGGGGCCTCCCTCTACAATGAGCAGTTCTTC. Variable domain in full (rest from reference TRBV5-6 and TRBJ2-1): DAGVTQSPTHLIKTRGQQVTLRCSPKSGHDTVSWYQQALGQGPQFIFQYYEEEERQRGNFPDRFSGHQFPNYSSELNVNALLLGDSALYLCASSLTGASLYNEQFFGPGTRLTVL.

This clone occurred a few times. The chain recombines TRBV7-2 with TRBJ1-2; 8 nucleotides agree with TRBD1. The junction had 3 bases not matched to a gene; V was cut back by 3 bases and J by 6 bases. Germline lookup yields CDR1 SGHTA and CDR2 FQGNSA. The CDR3 loop spans 13 amino acids. The CDR3, as DNA: TGTGCCAGCAGCTTGGACAGGGAGGATGGCTACACCTTC. This gives the protein CASSLDREDGYTF. Looking up the rest from reference TRBV7-2 and TRBJ1-2 gives the full variable domain: GAGVSQSPSNKVTEKGKDVELRCDPISGHTALYWYRQSLGQGLEFLIYFQGNSAPDKSGLPSDRFSAERTGGSVSTLTIQRTQQEDSAVYLCASSLDREDGYTFGSGTRLTVV.

The chain couples TRBV7-9 to TRBJ2-4; D gene ambiguous. Germline CDR1 is SEHNR and CDR2 is FQNEAQ (reference sequence). The CDR3 is 12 residues long. V was pared by 8 bases and J by 5 bases, with 10 bases between. CDR3 bases: TGTGCCAGCGGGGTGAACCAAAACATTCAGTACTTC. Amino acid sequence: CASGVNQNIQYF.

The V gene is TRBV6-1, the J gene TRBJ1-2; D remains unclear. CDR3 length: 15 residues. Germline lookup yields CDR1 MNHNS and CDR2 SASEGT. Trimming pared 0 bases from V and 2 bases from J, leaving 10 bases between. The chain's CDR3 is CASSEAGDPNYGYTF. The CDR3 nucleotides are TGTGCCAGCAGTGAAGCCGGGGATCCCAACTATGGCTACACCTTC.

The V and J genes are TRBV5-6 and TRBJ2-5; D is undetermined. Trimming left V 4 bases short and J 1 base short, with 8 bases between. The CDR3 has 13 residues. The germline V gene has CDR1 SGHDT and CDR2 YYEEEE. In nucleotides, the CDR3 is TGTGCCAGCAGCGGTTTAGTCCAAGAGACCCAGTACTTC. Translation gives CASSGLVQETQYF.

This clone was seen a handful of times. This chain links TRBV3-1 (or the pseudogene TRBV3-2) with TRBJ2-7, with 8 bases matching TRBD2. Trimming took 3 bases from V and 12 from J; bases not matched to a gene: 7. The germline V gene encodes CDR1 LGHDT and CDR2 YNNKEL (reference sequence). CDR3 length equals 12 residues. CDR3 DNA sequence: TGTGCCAGCAGCCAGACCGGGACTAGATCGTACTTC. The encoded protein is CASSQTGTRSYF.

This chain uses TRBV7-2 with TRBJ1-5, with TRBD1 matching over 8 bases. Germline trimming cut 4 bases from V and 6 bases from J; bases unmatched to any gene: 11. The CDR3 is 16 amino acids. Germline CDR1 is SGHTA and CDR2 is FQGNSA. CDR3 region: CASSSNAGGASQPQHF. In DNA form, the CDR3 reads TGTGCCAGCAGCTCTAATGCAGGGGGCGCGAGTCAGCCCCAGCATTTT.

This chain links TRBV9 with TRBJ2-7; 11 bases are shared with TRBD1. This CDR3 is built from 14 residues. Trimming at V came to 4 bases and at J to 7 bases, leaving 7 bases not matched to a gene. Germline CDR1 reads SGDLS; CDR2 reads YYNGEE. CDR3 DNA sequence: TGTGCCAGCAGCAAGGACAGGGGGCCCGGGGAGCAGTACTTC. As protein: CASSKDRGPGEQYF.

The chain carries TRBV5-1 and TRBJ2-1, with D perhaps matching TRBD2 (5 bases). Germline lookup yields CDR1 SGHRS and CDR2 YFSETQ. The CDR3 totals 18 residues. The V end was cut by 3 bases, the J end by 0 bases, with 19 bases between. The CDR3 spells CASSSGVDFKDSYNEQFF. In nucleotides, the CDR3 is TGCGCCAGCAGCTCTGGGGTGGACTTTAAGGACTCCTACAATGAGCAGTTCTTC.

This chain uses TRBV7-2 with TRBJ2-3; D may be TRBD1 or TRBD2 (5 bases each). V gave up 3 bases and J gave up 2 bases, with 12 bases separating them. This CDR3 spans 15 amino acids. The germline gives CDR1 SGHTA, CDR2 FQGNSA. The CDR3 reads CASSFSSRATDTQYF. In DNA, the CDR3 is TGTGCCAGCAGCTTCTCTAGCAGGGCCACAGATACGCAGTATTTT.